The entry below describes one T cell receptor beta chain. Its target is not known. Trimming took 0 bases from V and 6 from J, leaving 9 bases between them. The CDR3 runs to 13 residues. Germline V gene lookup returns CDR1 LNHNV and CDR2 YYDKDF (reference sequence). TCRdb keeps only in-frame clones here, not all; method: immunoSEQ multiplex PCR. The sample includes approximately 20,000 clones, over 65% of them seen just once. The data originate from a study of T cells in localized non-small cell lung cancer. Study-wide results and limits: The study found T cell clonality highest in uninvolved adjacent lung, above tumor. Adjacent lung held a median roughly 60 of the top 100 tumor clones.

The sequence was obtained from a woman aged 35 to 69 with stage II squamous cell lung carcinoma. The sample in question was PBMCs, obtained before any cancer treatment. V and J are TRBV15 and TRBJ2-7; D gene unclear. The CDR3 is CATSRDQGFEQYF. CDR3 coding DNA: TGTGCCACCAGCAGAGATCAAGGGTTCGAGCAGTACTTC.